A selection of T cell receptor beta chains follows, all from one sample in a study of blood T cell repertoires in COVID-19. Generated by immunoSEQ multiplex PCR, the TCRdb table keeps only in-frame clones and is missing some. Here the sample spans over 300,000 clones, roughly nine tenths being singletons. The sequencing input was peripheral blood. Source of these receptors: a man between 18 and 29 years old who had recovered from COVID-19. Each CDR3 is given with its conserved first and last residue. A D gene is named only where the DNA matches it firmly. Size values are once, few and many counts, or a class for expanded clones, and some rows have none.

DNA,CDR3,J,size,V,D
TGTGCCAGCAGTCAGGGGGACGGCAATCAGCCCCAGCATTTT,CASSQGDGNQPQHF,TRBJ1-5,.,TRBV2,TRBD1
TGTGCCAGCAGCGGGAGAGGCTCGCTCGGAGGCAATGAGCAGTTCTTC,CASSGRGSLGGNEQFF,TRBJ2-1,.,TRBV3-1/TRBV3-2,.
TGTGCCAGCAGAAAAGACAGCCTGAACACTGAAGCTTTCTTT,CASRKDSLNTEAFF,TRBJ1-1,.,TRBV6-5,.
TGTGCCAGCAGCGTTTCAACAGGGGGTTTGAACACTGAAGCTTTCTTT,CASSVSTGGLNTEAFF,TRBJ1-1,once,TRBV9,TRBD1
TGTGCCTGGGTGCCGGGACTAGTCGGGACAGCCCAGTACTTC,CAWVPGLVGTAQYF,TRBJ2-5,.,TRBV30,.
TGTGCCAGCAGCCTGTTTGCGGGAGGGGAGCTGTTTTTT,CASSLFAGGELFF,TRBJ2-2,.,TRBV5-6,.
TGTGCCATCAGTGCCTCCCAGGGACTAGCGGAGGGTTACAATGAGCAGTTCTTC,CAISASQGLAEGYNEQFF,TRBJ2-1,.,TRBV10-3,TRBD2
TGTGCCATCAGTGAGTCGCGGAGGGGCCCCGGGGAGCTGTTTTTT,CAISESRRGPGELFF,TRBJ2-2,.,TRBV10-3,.
TGTGCCAGCAGTGAATTCGGGAGTGATGGCTACACCTTC,CASSEFGSDGYTF,TRBJ1-2,.,TRBV2,.
TGTGCCAGCAGCTTAGAGGGGGCTTTGAACAATGAGCAGTTCTTC,CASSLEGALNNEQFF,TRBJ2-1,.,TRBV7-3,TRBD1
TGTGCCAGCAGCTATAGCGGGAGCTCAGATACGCAGTATTTT,CASSYSGSSDTQYF,TRBJ2-3,once,TRBV5-4,TRBD2
TGTGCCAGCAGCCAAAACGGTCTGAGCTATGGCTACACCTTC,CASSQNGLSYGYTF,TRBJ1-2,.,TRBV4-2,.
TGTGCCAGCCTCCTATCATGGGGGGCCTACGAGCAGTACTTC,CASLLSWGAYEQYF,TRBJ2-7,.,TRBV5-6,.
TGCGCCAGCAGCTTACAGGGCACAGATACGCAGTATTTT,CASSLQGTDTQYF,TRBJ2-3,.,TRBV4-1,.
TGTGCCATCCAGCCTAGCGGGGTCCAAGAGACCCAGTACTTC,CAIQPSGVQETQYF,TRBJ2-5,.,TRBV10-3,TRBD2
TGTGCCAGTAGCCTACCCGGTGCTGAAGCTTTCTTT,CASSLPGAEAFF,TRBJ1-1,.,TRBV19,.
TGCGCCAGCAGCTTGGACAGGGACGATTGGCCCCAGCATTTT,CASSLDRDDWPQHF,TRBJ1-5,.,TRBV5-1,.
TGTGCCAGCAGCGCGGGGGCCCCGTACGAGCAGTACTTC,CASSAGAPYEQYF,TRBJ2-7,.,TRBV7-2,.
TGTGCCAGCAGCGTAGATGTAGCGGGGGGGCCGGGTGAGCAGTTCTTC,CASSVDVAGGPGEQFF,TRBJ2-1,once,TRBV9,TRBD2
TGTGCCAGCAGCAAATCTTCCCCTAGCCGATACACAGATACGCAGTATTTT,CASSKSSPSRYTDTQYF,TRBJ2-3,.,TRBV21-1,.
TGTGCCAGCGCGACAGGGGCAGATACGCAGTATTTT,CASATGADTQYF,TRBJ2-3,.,TRBV12-3/TRBV12-4,TRBD1
TGTGCCAGCAAACGACACCCGTCGGATGAGCAGTTCTTC,CASKRHPSDEQFF,TRBJ2-1,.,TRBV25-1,.
TGTGCCAGCAGCATAGGGACAGGGAACAATGAGCAGTTCTTC,CASSIGTGNNEQFF,TRBJ2-1,.,TRBV7-6,TRBD1
TGTGCCAGCTCACCACTCAAACAGGTGAACACTGAAGCTTTCTTT,CASSPLKQVNTEAFF,TRBJ1-1,.,TRBV18,.
TGTGCCAGCAGCTTCCCGTACAATGAGCAGTTCTTC,CASSFPYNEQFF,TRBJ2-1,once,TRBV5-6,.
TGTGCCATCAGACCCGACAGGGGTGCCTACGAGCAGTACTTC,CAIRPDRGAYEQYF,TRBJ2-7,.,TRBV10-3,TRBD1
TGTGCCAGCATCGGGCAGGGCCGCACTGAAGCTTTCTTT,CASIGQGRTEAFF,TRBJ1-1,.,TRBV6-5,.
TGTGCCAGTAGTCCTAACCTCCTCAGGGGCCCTTCGGACACCATATATTTT,CASSPNLLRGPSDTIYF,TRBJ1-3,few,TRBV19,.
TGCGCCAGCAGCTGGGGGACTAGCGGGGCTCAAGAGACCCAGTACTTC,CASSWGTSGAQETQYF,TRBJ2-5,.,TRBV5-1,TRBD2
TGTGCCTGGAAGGGGTCTTCCTACGAGCAGTACTTC,CAWKGSSYEQYF,TRBJ2-7,.,TRBV30,.
TGTGCCAGTAATCCGACAGGGGGTGACCTAGGGGATGGCTACACCTTC,CASNPTGGDLGDGYTF,TRBJ1-2,.,TRBV19,TRBD1
TGTGCCATACCCGGACAGACTAATGAAAAACTGTTTTTT,CAIPGQTNEKLFF,TRBJ1-4,.,TRBV24-1,.
TGTGCCAGCAGCCTGGGACAGGAGGGCACTGAAGCTTTCTTT,CASSLGQEGTEAFF,TRBJ1-1,.,TRBV7-9,TRBD1
TGCGCCAGCAGCCAAGAACTGCAGGCTGCTTTCACTGAAGCTTTCTTT,CASSQELQAAFTEAFF,TRBJ1-1,.,TRBV4-3,.
TGTGCCAGCAGTGGGACCCGGGACACGGGCTCAGAAGCTTTCTTT,CASSGTRDTGSEAFF,TRBJ1-1,few,TRBV2,.
TGTGCCAGCAGCCAAGGACAAGTCACGGGGGATGAGCAGTTCTTC,CASSQGQVTGDEQFF,TRBJ2-1,.,TRBV3-1/TRBV3-2,.
TGTGCCAGCAGCTTAGGGTCGGGGTACGAGCAGTACTTC,CASSLGSGYEQYF,TRBJ2-7,.,TRBV7-9,.
TGTGCCAGCAGCCAAGATACAGGGAATCAGCCCCAGCATTTT,CASSQDTGNQPQHF,TRBJ1-5,.,TRBV3-1/TRBV3-2,.
TGTGCCTGGAGTTACAGGGACGAGCAGTACTTC,CAWSYRDEQYF,TRBJ2-7,.,TRBV30,.
TGTGCCAGCAGCTTATCGGGACAGGGACAGCCCCAGCATTTT,CASSLSGQGQPQHF,TRBJ1-5,.,TRBV7-2,TRBD1
TGTGCTAGTGGTCTCCGGGACAGCCCTTTCGAGCAGTACTTC,CASGLRDSPFEQYF,TRBJ2-7,.,TRBV12-5,TRBD1
TGTGCCAGTACCGACAGGGTTACCTACGAGCAGTACTTC,CASTDRVTYEQYF,TRBJ2-7,.,TRBV19,TRBD1
TGTGCCAGCAGTGACCCCCTTGACGGGGGAGCTGATACGCAGTATTTT,CASSDPLDGGADTQYF,TRBJ2-3,many,TRBV6-1,.
TGTGCCAGCTCACCACCTTGGGGACAGGGGTCCCACGAGCAGTACTTC,CASSPPWGQGSHEQYF,TRBJ2-7,.,TRBV18,TRBD1
TGTGCCAGCAGCGCTCAACCGGGACTAGCGGAAAAAGAGACCCAGTACTTC,CASSAQPGLAEKETQYF,TRBJ2-5,.,TRBV21-1,.
TGTGCCAGCAATCGACTAGCGGCCACAGATACGCAGTATTTT,CASNRLAATDTQYF,TRBJ2-3,.,TRBV6-5,TRBD2